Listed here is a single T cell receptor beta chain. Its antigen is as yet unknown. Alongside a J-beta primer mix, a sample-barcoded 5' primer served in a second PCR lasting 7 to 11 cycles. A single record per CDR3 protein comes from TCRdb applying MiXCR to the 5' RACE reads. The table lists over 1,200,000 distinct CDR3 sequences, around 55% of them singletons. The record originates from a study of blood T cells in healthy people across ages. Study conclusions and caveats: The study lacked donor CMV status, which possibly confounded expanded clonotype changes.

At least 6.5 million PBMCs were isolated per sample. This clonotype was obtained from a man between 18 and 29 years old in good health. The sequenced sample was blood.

As DNA, the CDR3 is TGCAGTGCGGCGGGCCACGGGGGTGAAAAACTGTTTTTT. Its protein is CSAAGHGGEKLFF. The genes are TRBV20-1 and TRBJ1-4, with a tentative D call TRBD1 (5 bases). Germline loops: CDR1 DFQATT, CDR2 SNEGSKA (reference sequence). Trimming shortened V by 6 bases and J by 7 bases, and 15 bases separated the two germline ends. The CDR3 length is 13 residues.